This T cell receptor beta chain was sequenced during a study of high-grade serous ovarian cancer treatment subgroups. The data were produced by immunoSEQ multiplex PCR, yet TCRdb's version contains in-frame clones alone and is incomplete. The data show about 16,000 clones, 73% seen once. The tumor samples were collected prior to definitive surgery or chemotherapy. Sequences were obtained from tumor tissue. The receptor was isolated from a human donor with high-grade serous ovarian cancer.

The CDR3 is CASSEGFSYTDTQYF. The DNA for the CDR3 is TGTGCCAGCAGTGAAGGGTTTAGCTACACAGATACGCAGTATTTT. The V call is TRBV6-1, the J call TRBJ2-3; D gene ambiguous. Germline V gene data show CDR1 as MNHNS and CDR2 as SASEGT. V lost 1 base to trimming and J lost 2 bases, with 10 bases between them. The CDR3 runs 15 residues.